The rows below give T cell receptor beta chains drawn from one sample of a study of T-cell reconstitution after alpha-beta-depleted transplantation in children. MiXCR was run by TCRdb on the PCR reads, yielding one entry per CDR3 protein. The sample lists hundreds of thousands of distinct CDR3 sequences, around 13% occurring once. Sequenced here: PBMCs, sampled before TCRalphabeta/CD19-depleted stem cell transplant. These receptors originate from a girl aged 2-9 years with congenital amegakaryocytic thrombocytopenia, due to receive a stem cell transplant. Each CDR3 is given with its conserved first and last residue. D genes are given only for firm matches. Some rows mark clone size as missing; the rest say once, few, many or name a class of expanded clone.

V gene,D gene,clone size,J gene,CDR3 DNA,CDR3 protein
TRBV7-2,.,many,TRBJ2-2,TGTGCCAGCAGCCTCCGGAGTCTAGCCCGGGAGCTGTTTTTT,CASSLRSLARELFF
TRBV7-9,.,few,TRBJ2-7,TGTGCCAGCAGCCCCCTAGGGTCAGTACGCTCCTACGAGCAGTACTTC,CASSPLGSVRSYEQYF
TRBV7-9,.,many,TRBJ2-5,TGTGCCAGCAGCCCACGGATAGAAGCGAACCAAGAGACCCAGTACTTC,CASSPRIEANQETQYF
TRBV12-3/TRBV12-4,TRBD2,many,TRBJ2-1,TGTGCCAGCAGTAAAAGCGGGATATACAATGAGCAGTTCTTC,CASSKSGIYNEQFF
TRBV5-1,.,few,TRBJ2-1,TGCGCCAGCAATACCGAATTCGGTGAGCAGTTCTTC,CASNTEFGEQFF
TRBV20-1,TRBD1,few,TRBJ2-7,TGCAGTGCCAGCAGAGAGACAGGGAATCCCGAGCAGTACTTC,CSASRETGNPEQYF
TRBV5-4,.,once,TRBJ2-7,TGTGCCAGCAGACAGTCGTACCGAACTCCCGAGCAGTACTTC,CASRQSYRTPEQYF
TRBV5-1,.,few,TRBJ2-1,TGCGCCAGCAGACTTACTAGTGCCAATGAGCAGTTCTTC,CASRLTSANEQFF
TRBV20-1,.,few,TRBJ2-7,TGCAGTGCTAGAGGACCGCGGATTTGGGTGGTCCGTTATTACGAGCAGTACTTC,CSARGPRIWVVRYYEQYF
TRBV20-1,TRBD2,few,TRBJ2-3,TGCAGCAGCAAGGGCGGGGGGTATACGCAGTATTTT,CSSKGGGYTQYF
TRBV5-1,TRBD2,.,TRBJ2-5,TGCGCCAGCAGCCATAGGACTAGATCGGGCATCATACTCCAAGAGACCCAGTACTTC,CASSHRTRSGIILQETQYF
TRBV29-1,.,many,TRBJ2-3,TGCAGCGTTGAAGTACACCCGGGGGATACGCAGTATTTT,CSVEVHPGDTQYF
TRBV20-1,TRBD2,.,TRBJ2-7,TGCAGTGCTAGAGATTTCGGGGGGAGCCTAATCTACGAGCAGTACTTC,CSARDFGGSLIYEQYF
TRBV7-9,TRBD1,many,TRBJ2-7,TGTGCCAGCAGCATTACAGGACAGGGGAGCTCCTACGAGCAGTACTTC,CASSITGQGSSYEQYF
TRBV27,.,.,TRBJ1-5,TGTGCCAGCAGTTTCTTCGGGGGAAGCAATCAGCCCCAGCATTTT,CASSFFGGSNQPQHF
TRBV5-6,.,.,TRBJ2-7,TGTGCCAGCAGCGAGGCCCGCAAGTTCTACGAGCAGTACTTC,CASSEARKFYEQYF
TRBV7-8,.,many,TRBJ2-5,TGTGCCAGCACCGCCTTACAGGGTTGGGAGACCCAGTACTTC,CASTALQGWETQYF
TRBV7-9,.,many,TRBJ2-4,TGTGCCAGCAGCTTCAGGACCGGGGACATTCAGTACTTC,CASSFRTGDIQYF
TRBV5-1,.,.,TRBJ2-1,TGCGCCAGCAGCCCGACAGGCTCCTACAATGAGCAGTCCTTC,CASSPTGSYNEQSF
TRBV10-3,.,many,TRBJ2-1,TGTGCCATCAGCGGCGGGATGGGGTACAATGAGCAGTTCTTC,CAISGGMGYNEQFF
TRBV10-3,.,many,TRBJ2-3,TGTGCCATCAGTGAGTCCTACACAGATACGCAGTATTTT,CAISESYTDTQYF
TRBV20-1,.,many,TRBJ2-7,TGCAGTGCTTGCACTCCGGACACCTACGAGCAGTACTTC,CSACTPDTYEQYF
TRBV4-1,TRBD2,.,TRBJ2-1,TGCGCCAGCAGCCAAGAGGTTAGCGGGCCGCCCTGGTCCTACAATGAGCAGTTCTTC,CASSQEVSGPPWSYNEQFF
TRBV12-3/TRBV12-4,.,many,TRBJ2-1,TGTGCCAGCAGGGAGAACAATGAGCAGTTCTTC,CASRENNEQFF
TRBV3-1,TRBD2,.,TRBJ2-5,TGTGCCAGCAGCCAAGGCCTAACTGGGACTAGCGGGAGACAAGAGACCCAGTACTTC,CASSQGLTGTSGRQETQYF
TRBV7-6,TRBD1,many,TRBJ2-7,TGTGCCAGCAGCCGAACACCGGGACAGCACGAGCAGTACTTC,CASSRTPGQHEQYF
TRBV15,.,.,TRBJ1-5,TGTGCCACCCGCGCCGCTAAAAAGGGAGACAATCAGCCCCAGCATTTT,CATRAAKKGDNQPQHF
TRBV20-1,TRBD2,.,TRBJ2-1,TGCAGTGCTAGGGGCCTGGGGGAGGGAGACAATGAGCAGTTCTTC,CSARGLGEGDNEQFF
TRBV20-1,.,many,TRBJ2-1,TGCAGTGCGAGGTTCCACCCGCAGTTCTTC,CSARFHPQFF
TRBV14,.,.,TRBJ1-1,TGTGCCAGCAGCCAAGATTTGTGGGGGGAAGCTTTCTTT,CASSQDLWGEAFF
TRBV28,.,few,TRBJ2-1,TGTGCCAGCAGTGCGAGGGCAGGCAGCCCCTACAATGAGCAGTTCTTC,CASSARAGSPYNEQFF
TRBV28,TRBD1,.,TRBJ2-2,TGTGCCAGCAGTCGGACAGGGGGTTGGTCCGGGGAGCTGTTTTTT,CASSRTGGWSGELFF
TRBV5-6,TRBD1,.,TRBJ2-7,TGTGCCAGCATCGATAAGGGACAGGGCGCGTACGAGCAGTACTTC,CASIDKGQGAYEQYF
TRBV20-1,TRBD1,.,TRBJ2-3,TGCAGTGCTAGATCCGGGACAGACAACACAGATACGCAGTATTTT,CSARSGTDNTDTQYF
TRBV11-2,.,.,TRBJ1-6,TGTGCCAGCAGCTTAAGAGGGGTCGAGAATTCACCCCTCCACTTT,CASSLRGVENSPLHF
TRBV19,.,.,TRBJ2-2,TGTGCCAGTACCCCCCTTGGCAGGGCGAACACCGGGGAGCTGTTTTTT,CASTPLGRANTGELFF
TRBV5-1,.,.,TRBJ2-5,TGCGCCAGCAGCTTGACGTTCCCCAGGGAGACCCAGTACTTC,CASSLTFPRETQYF
TRBV24-1,.,.,TRBJ2-2,TGTGCCACCAGTGACGCAATCGGGACTTCCAGGTCCACCGGGGAGCTGTTTTTT,CATSDAIGTSRSTGELFF
TRBV5-1,.,.,TRBJ1-4,TGCGCCAGCAGCTTGCACACAGGGCGGAAACTGTTTTTT,CASSLHTGRKLFF
TRBV5-1,.,.,TRBJ2-2,TGCGCCAGCAGCCCCTTCGGGGGGCACACCGGGGAGCTGTTTTTT,CASSPFGGHTGELFF
TRBV7-6,.,few,TRBJ2-5,TGTGCCAGCAGCTTAAGGGCAGGGATCGGGGTAAGCGGCGTACTCCAAGAGACCCAGTACTTC,CASSLRAGIGVSGVLQETQYF
TRBV7-2,.,.,TRBJ1-3,TGTGCCAGCGGTCCGGGCCTAACTTCTGGAAACACCATATATTTT,CASGPGLTSGNTIYF
TRBV3-1,.,.,TRBJ2-1,TGTGCCAGCAGCCCCCCGGGACGGGAGAGTATTGAGCAGTTCTTC,CASSPPGRESIEQFF
TRBV29-1,.,many,TRBJ1-1,TGCAGCGTTGCAGGGGAAGCTTTCTTT,CSVAGEAFF
TRBV27,.,few,TRBJ2-3,TGTGCCAGCAGTTTCCGGAGTGCAGATACGCAGTATTTT,CASSFRSADTQYF
TRBV5-1,.,.,TRBJ2-1,TGCGCCATCAGCTCGCAACGTGGCGAGCTTAGCTCCTACAATGAGCAGTTCTTC,CAISSQRGELSSYNEQFF
TRBV4-2,.,many,TRBJ2-6,TGTGCCAGCAGCCAAGAACCGGGGTCTGGGGCCAACGTCCTGACTTTC,CASSQEPGSGANVLTF
TRBV6-5,.,.,TRBJ1-1,TGTGCCAGCAGTTATGCGCGCCAACTTTCCCTGGGAACTGAAGCTTTCTTT,CASSYARQLSLGTEAFF